These T cell receptor beta chains were read from a single sample in a study of blood T cell repertoires in COVID-19. Repertoires were generated with immunoSEQ multiplex PCR, while TCRdb's copy carries only in-frame clones and drops some. The data show about 220,000 clones, with roughly 84% seen just once and over 1.5% held by the top ten. Sequencing was carried out using peripheral blood. Receptors were obtained from a man aged 35 to 55 with active or convalescent COVID-19. CDR3s include the opening cysteine and the closing phenylalanine or tryptophan. A D gene is named only where the DNA matches it firmly. A clone size is listed for some rows: how often the clone was seen (once, few, many), or a class if it is expanded.

abundance: .
d_gene: .
v_gene: TRBV7-9
j_gene: TRBJ1-1
CDR3aa: CASSLGPMNTEAFF
CDR3nt: TGTGCCAGCAGCTTAGGCCCTATGAACACTGAAGCTTTCTTT

abundance: .
d_gene: .
v_gene: TRBV29-1
j_gene: TRBJ1-1
CDR3aa: CSVDRGSPNTEAFF
CDR3nt: TGCAGCGTTGACAGAGGGTCACCGAACACTGAAGCTTTCTTT

abundance: .
d_gene: TRBD1
v_gene: TRBV11-2
j_gene: TRBJ2-7
CDR3aa: CASSLVGTGVYEQYF
CDR3nt: TGTGCCAGCAGCTTAGTGGGGACAGGAGTCTACGAGCAGTACTTC

abundance: .
d_gene: .
v_gene: TRBV28
j_gene: TRBJ2-7
CDR3aa: CASSPGQSSYEQYF
CDR3nt: TGTGCCAGCAGTCCCGGACAGTCGTCCTACGAGCAGTACTTC

abundance: .
d_gene: TRBD1
v_gene: TRBV13
j_gene: TRBJ2-7
CDR3aa: CASSLTGTGGLWSYEQYF
CDR3nt: TGTGCCAGCAGCCTCACCGGGACAGGGGGCTTGTGGTCCTACGAGCAGTACTTC

abundance: .
d_gene: TRBD1
v_gene: TRBV7-2
j_gene: TRBJ2-7
CDR3aa: CASSPRPGGHEQYF
CDR3nt: TGTGCCAGCAGCCCGCGCCCAGGGGGTCACGAGCAGTACTTC

abundance: .
d_gene: TRBD2
v_gene: TRBV7-9
j_gene: TRBJ2-7
CDR3aa: CALGGGTGEQYF
CDR3nt: TGTGCCCTGGGGGGAGGGACGGGCGAGCAGTACTTC

abundance: few
d_gene: TRBD2
v_gene: TRBV5-1
j_gene: TRBJ2-1
CDR3aa: CASSLLLAGNNEQFF
CDR3nt: TGCGCCAGCAGCTTGTTACTAGCGGGTAACAATGAGCAGTTCTTC

abundance: .
d_gene: TRBD1
v_gene: TRBV28
j_gene: TRBJ2-7
CDR3aa: CASRLWDRGSYEQYF
CDR3nt: TGTGCCAGCCGCCTCTGGGACAGGGGTTCCTACGAGCAGTACTTC

abundance: .
d_gene: TRBD1
v_gene: TRBV7-3
j_gene: TRBJ1-2
CDR3aa: CASSPGQNYGYTF
CDR3nt: TGTGCCAGCAGCCCGGGACAGAACTATGGCTACACCTTC

abundance: .
d_gene: .
v_gene: TRBV24-1
j_gene: TRBJ2-3
CDR3aa: CATTLSPGASTDTQYF
CDR3nt: TGTGCCACCACCCTAAGCCCAGGGGCCAGCACAGATACGCAGTATTTT

abundance: .
d_gene: .
v_gene: TRBV28
j_gene: TRBJ2-7
CDR3aa: CASSLWSQAILEQYF
CDR3nt: TGTGCCAGCAGTTTATGGTCCCAGGCCATCCTCGAGCAGTACTTC

abundance: .
d_gene: .
v_gene: TRBV19
j_gene: TRBJ2-7
CDR3aa: CASSKFGQYEQYF
CDR3nt: TGTGCCAGTAGTAAATTTGGGCAATACGAGCAGTACTTC

abundance: .
d_gene: .
v_gene: TRBV28
j_gene: TRBJ1-2
CDR3aa: CASAGAGGGPLDYGYTF
CDR3nt: TGTGCCAGCGCGGGGGCGGGTGGGGGACCATTAGACTATGGCTACACCTTC

abundance: .
d_gene: .
v_gene: TRBV28
j_gene: TRBJ1-1
CDR3aa: CASSLSGRNTEAFF
CDR3nt: TGTGCCAGCAGTTTATCAGGGCGGAACACTGAAGCTTTCTTT

abundance: .
d_gene: .
v_gene: TRBV3-1/TRBV3-2
j_gene: TRBJ1-1
CDR3aa: CASSLPYENTEAFF
CDR3nt: TGTGCCAGCAGCCTCCCCTATGAGAACACTGAAGCTTTCTTT

abundance: .
d_gene: .
v_gene: TRBV5-4
j_gene: TRBJ2-7
CDR3aa: CASSSPQDSWNEQYF
CDR3nt: TGTGCCAGCAGCTCGCCCCAGGACAGTTGGAACGAGCAGTACTTC

abundance: .
d_gene: TRBD1
v_gene: TRBV11-2
j_gene: TRBJ1-1
CDR3aa: CASSLGGQGFSSEAFF
CDR3nt: TGTGCCAGCAGCTTAGGAGGACAGGGCTTTTCCTCTGAAGCTTTCTTT

abundance: once
d_gene: .
v_gene: TRBV5-1
j_gene: TRBJ1-2
CDR3aa: CASSLGGPRDGYTF
CDR3nt: TGCGCCAGCAGCTTGGGTGGTCCGAGGGATGGCTACACCTTC

abundance: .
d_gene: .
v_gene: TRBV15
j_gene: TRBJ1-5
CDR3aa: CATSSHRGPNQPQHF
CDR3nt: TGTGCCACCAGCAGCCATAGGGGCCCCAATCAGCCCCAGCATTTT

abundance: few
d_gene: .
v_gene: TRBV7-3
j_gene: TRBJ1-2
CDR3aa: CASSLSPGASGYTF
CDR3nt: TGTGCCAGCAGCTTAAGCCCAGGGGCGAGTGGCTACACCTTC

abundance: .
d_gene: .
v_gene: TRBV7-3
j_gene: TRBJ1-5
CDR3aa: CASSPTTGANQPQHF
CDR3nt: TGTGCCAGCAGCCCCACGACAGGTGCCAATCAGCCCCAGCATTTT

abundance: few
d_gene: TRBD1
v_gene: TRBV28
j_gene: TRBJ1-1
CDR3aa: CASFLQGNEAFF
CDR3nt: TGTGCCAGCTTCCTACAGGGGAATGAAGCTTTCTTT

abundance: .
d_gene: TRBD2
v_gene: TRBV5-1
j_gene: TRBJ2-1
CDR3aa: CASSRKELAGGPRSLYNEQFF
CDR3nt: TGCGCCAGCAGCCGAAAGGAACTAGCGGGGGGGCCGAGGTCCCTCTACAATGAGCAGTTCTTC

abundance: .
d_gene: TRBD1
v_gene: TRBV28
j_gene: TRBJ2-7
CDR3aa: CASSLGQGRQYF
CDR3nt: TGTGCCAGCAGCCTGGGACAGGGTAGGCAGTACTTC

abundance: .
d_gene: TRBD2
v_gene: TRBV2
j_gene: TRBJ2-7
CDR3aa: CASSGRSSGSYEQYF
CDR3nt: TGTGCCAGCAGTGGAAGGTCTAGCGGGAGTTACGAGCAGTACTTC